This TCR beta chain was identified in a study of beta chain features in type 1 diabetes. In the case of this clone: Its target is not known.

V dropped 0 bases and J dropped 4 bases, with 12 bases sitting between them. Germline V lookup: CDR1 KGHSH, CDR2 LQKENI. This CDR3 comprises 15 residues. General study results and limits: Naive, central memory and regulatory TCRB repertoires appeared more similar among patients than healthy donors. Among all four CD4+ subsets, Type 1 diabetes patients had TCRB CDR3s that were moderately but significantly shorter.

Expressed TCRB transcripts were sequenced after all isolated RNA was converted to cDNA. Naive, central memory and regulatory T cell samples averaged approximately 3.8 million reads. The data were produced by immunoSEQ multiplex PCR, yet TCRdb's version contains in-frame clones alone and is incomplete. The sample lists about 660,000 clones; roughly 13% were seen once. This TCR came from a young man with type 1 diabetes. This rearrangement joins TRBV18 to TRBJ1-2; a weak D match, TRBD1 (5 bases). Specimen: naive CD4+ T cells from blood. CDR3 coding DNA: TGTGCCAGCTCACCACCTCAGGGAGGGAGCTATGGCTACACCTTC. Encoded protein: CASSPPQGGSYGYTF.